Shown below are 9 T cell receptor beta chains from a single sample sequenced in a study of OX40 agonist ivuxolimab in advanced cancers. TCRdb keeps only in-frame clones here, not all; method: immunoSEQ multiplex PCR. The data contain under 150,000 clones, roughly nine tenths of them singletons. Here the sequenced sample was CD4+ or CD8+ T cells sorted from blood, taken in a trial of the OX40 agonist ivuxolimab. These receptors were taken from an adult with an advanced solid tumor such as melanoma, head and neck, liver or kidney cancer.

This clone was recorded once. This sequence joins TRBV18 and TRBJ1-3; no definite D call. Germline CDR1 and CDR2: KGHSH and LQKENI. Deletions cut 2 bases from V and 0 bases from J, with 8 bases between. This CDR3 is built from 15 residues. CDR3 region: CASSPSGVSGNTIYF. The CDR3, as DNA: TGTGCCAGCTCACCATCGGGAGTCTCTGGAAACACCATATATTTT. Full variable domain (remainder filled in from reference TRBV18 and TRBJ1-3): NAGVMQNPRHLVRRRGQEARLRCSPMKGHSHVYWYRQLPEEGLKFMVYLQKENIIDESGMPKERFSAEFPKEGPSILRIQQVVRGDSAAYFCASSPSGVSGNTIYFGEGSWLTVV.

CDR3 coding DNA: TGTGCCAGCAGTTACATAGCTGAAAAACTGTTTTTT. This codes for CASSYIAEKLFF. The chain employs TRBV2 and TRBJ1-4; D not certain. Germline CDR1 and CDR2: SNHLY and FYNNEI. This CDR3 is built from 12 residues. Between the trimmed V and J ends, which lost 5 bases and 7 bases, there was a span of 8 bases.

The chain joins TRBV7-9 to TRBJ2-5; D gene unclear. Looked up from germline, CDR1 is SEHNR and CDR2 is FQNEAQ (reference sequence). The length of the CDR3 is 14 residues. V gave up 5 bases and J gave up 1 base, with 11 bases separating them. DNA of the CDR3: TGTGCCAGCAGCCTGAGGACGCTCCAAGAGACCCAGTACTTC. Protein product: CASSLRTLQETQYF. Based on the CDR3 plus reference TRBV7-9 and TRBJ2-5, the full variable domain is DTGVSQNPRHKITKRGQNVTFRCDPISEHNRLYWYRQTLGQGPEFLTYFQNEAQLEKSRLLSDRFSAERPKGSFSTLEIQRTEQGDSAMYLCASSLRTLQETQYFGPGTRLLVL.

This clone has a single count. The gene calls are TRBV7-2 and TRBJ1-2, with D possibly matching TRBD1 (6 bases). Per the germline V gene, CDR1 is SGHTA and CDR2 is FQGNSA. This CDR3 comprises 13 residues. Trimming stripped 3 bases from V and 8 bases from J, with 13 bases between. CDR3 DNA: TGTGCCAGCAGCTTGGGGGGCCCGGGGGGCTACACCTTC. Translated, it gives CASSLGGPGGYTF.

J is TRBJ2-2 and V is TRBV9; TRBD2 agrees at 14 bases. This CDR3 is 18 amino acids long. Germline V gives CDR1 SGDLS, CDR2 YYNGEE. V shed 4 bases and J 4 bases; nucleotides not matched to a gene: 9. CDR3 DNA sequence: TGTGCCAGCAGCCCTCGACTAGCGGGGGGGCCTGTCACCGGGGAGCTGTTTTTT. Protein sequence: CASSPRLAGGPVTGELFF. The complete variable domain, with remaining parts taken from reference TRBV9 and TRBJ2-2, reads DSGVTQTPKHLITATGQRVTLRCSPRSGDLSVYWYQQSLDQGLQFLIQYYNGEERAKGNILERFSAQQFPDLHSELNLSSLELGDSALYFCASSPRLAGGPVTGELFFGEGSRLTVL.

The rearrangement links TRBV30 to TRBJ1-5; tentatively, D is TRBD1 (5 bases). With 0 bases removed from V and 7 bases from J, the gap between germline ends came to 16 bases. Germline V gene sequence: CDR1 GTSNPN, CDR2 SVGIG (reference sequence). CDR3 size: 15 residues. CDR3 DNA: TGTGCCTGGAGTGTATCCAGCGGGGCCAGGCAGCCCCAGCATTTT. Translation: CAWSVSSGARQPQHF.

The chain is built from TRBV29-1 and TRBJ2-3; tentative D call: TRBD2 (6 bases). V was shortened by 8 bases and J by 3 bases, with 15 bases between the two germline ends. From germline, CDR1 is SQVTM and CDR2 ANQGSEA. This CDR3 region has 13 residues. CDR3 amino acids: CSTSGLGTDTQYF. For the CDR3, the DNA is TGCAGCACATCGGGACTCGGGACAGATACGCAGTATTTT.

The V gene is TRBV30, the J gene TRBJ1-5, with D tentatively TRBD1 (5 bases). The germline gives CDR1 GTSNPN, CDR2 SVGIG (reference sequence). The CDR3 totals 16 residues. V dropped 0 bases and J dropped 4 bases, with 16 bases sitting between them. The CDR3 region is CAWSVIRQPLNQPQHF. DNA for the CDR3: TGTGCCTGGAGTGTCATAAGACAGCCCCTTAATCAGCCCCAGCATTTT.

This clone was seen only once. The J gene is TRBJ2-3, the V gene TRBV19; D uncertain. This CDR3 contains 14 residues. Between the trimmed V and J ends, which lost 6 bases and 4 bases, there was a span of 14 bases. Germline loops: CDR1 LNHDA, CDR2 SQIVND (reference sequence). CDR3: CASRSQQSPDTQYF. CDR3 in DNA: TGTGCCAGTAGGAGTCAACAGAGCCCAGATACGCAGTATTTT.